These T cell receptor beta chains were read from a single sample in a study of T cell responses to AZD1222 COVID-19 vaccine. Profiling relied on immunoSEQ multiplex PCR, and the TCRdb table lists in-frame clones only, not all of them. The table shows about 110,000 clones, with around 94% occurring only once. The sample was peripheral blood, taken on day 0 of AZD1222 vaccination. Receptors were obtained from an adult in good health. CDR3s include the opening cysteine and the closing phenylalanine or tryptophan. A D gene is named only where the DNA matches it firmly. Size is omitted from some rows. Given values are once, few, many or a class for expanded clones.

d_gene	v_gene	abundance	j_gene	CDR3nt	CDR3aa
-	TRBV28	-	TRBJ1-1	TGTGCCAGCAGAGCGACAGAGAGGAACACTGAAGCTTTCTTT	CASRATERNTEAFF
-	TRBV19	-	TRBJ1-5	TGTGCCAGTAGCCCCCAAGTGAGCAATCAGCCCCAGCATTTT	CASSPQVSNQPQHF
TRBD1	TRBV5-1	-	TRBJ1-2	TGCGCCAGCAGTTTAAACAGGGGAATGAACTATGGCTACACCTTC	CASSLNRGMNYGYTF
-	TRBV28	-	TRBJ1-2	TGTGCCAGCAGACAATCAGGGTTATTCTCTGGCTACACCTTC	CASRQSGLFSGYTF
-	TRBV7-9	-	TRBJ1-1	TGTGCCAGCAGCTTAGCCGGGGTTACCACTGAAGCTTTCTTT	CASSLAGVTTEAFF
-	TRBV10-3	once	TRBJ2-7	TGTGCCATCACCCTTACACCACTCTCTTTGGGATCGCGTCAGTACTTC	CAITLTPLSLGSRQYF
TRBD1	TRBV9	-	TRBJ1-1	TGTGCCAGCAGCCCGGCGACAGGGGCGAGGACTGAAGCTTTCTTT	CASSPATGARTEAFF
TRBD1	TRBV11-2	-	TRBJ1-3	TGTGCCAGCAGCTGGACCGGGACAGGGACTGGAAACACCATATATTTT	CASSWTGTGTGNTIYF
-	TRBV12-3/TRBV12-4	-	TRBJ1-2	TGTGCCAGCACCCACGGGGGGAACTATGGCTACACCTTC	CASTHGGNYGYTF
-	TRBV19	-	TRBJ1-5	TGTGCCAGTATGCAGGGTAGTCAGCCCCAGCATTTT	CASMQGSQPQHF
-	TRBV30	-	TRBJ1-5	TGTGCCTGGAGTCCGTCCTACATGGCCCCCCAGCATTTT	CAWSPSYMAPQHF
-	TRBV7-2	-	TRBJ1-2	TGTGCCAGCAGCTCAGCGGCAGGGGACGTCTATGGCTACACCTTC	CASSSAAGDVYGYTF
TRBD2	TRBV5-4	-	TRBJ2-5	TGTGCCAGCAGCCTGACTAGCGGGGCAGAGACCCAGTACTTC	CASSLTSGAETQYF
-	TRBV25-1	-	TRBJ1-1	TGTGCCAGCAGTGCACTGGGGAACACTGAAGCTTTCTTT	CASSALGNTEAFF
-	TRBV12-3/TRBV12-4	-	TRBJ1-4	TGTGCCAGCAGATGGGCCGGGGAGGAAAAACTGTTTTTT	CASRWAGEEKLFF
-	TRBV29-1	-	TRBJ1-2	TGCAGCGTTGCCATCGCGGGCTATGGCTACACCTTC	CSVAIAGYGYTF
-	TRBV5-1	-	TRBJ2-1	TGCGCCAGCAGCTTTCTGAGTTTCTACAATGAGCAGTTCTTC	CASSFLSFYNEQFF
TRBD1	TRBV12-3/TRBV12-4	-	TRBJ2-7	TGTGCCCGATCCCGGGACAGAAAATACGAGCAGTACTTC	CARSRDRKYEQYF
-	TRBV6-1	-	TRBJ1-5	TGTGCCAGCAGTGGAACAGCGTTGTACCAGGCACCAGGTCAGCCCCAGCATTTT	CASSGTALYQAPGQPQHF
-	TRBV6-1	-	TRBJ2-5	TGTGCCAGCAGTGACCTCCGAAGGAGAGAGACCCAGTACTTC	CASSDLRRRETQYF
TRBD2	TRBV11-2	-	TRBJ2-1	TGTGCCAGCAGCTTAGCGGCGGGGGGCGAATACAATGAGCAGTTCTTC	CASSLAAGGEYNEQFF
TRBD2	TRBV28	-	TRBJ2-7	TGTGCCAGCAGTTCCGGGACTAGCGGCTCCTACGAGCAGTACTTC	CASSSGTSGSYEQYF
-	TRBV28	-	TRBJ1-1	TGTGCCAGCAGGATCCCCGGGGGGAACACTGAAGCTTTCTTT	CASRIPGGNTEAFF
TRBD1	TRBV5-8	-	TRBJ1-5	TGTGCCAGCAGCATCACCAAACAGGGGAAGGAGAGCAATCAGCCCCAGCATTTT	CASSITKQGKESNQPQHF
-	TRBV7-9	once	TRBJ1-1	TGTGCCAGCAGCTTTAGAAACACTGAAGCTTTCTTT	CASSFRNTEAFF
-	TRBV7-9	-	TRBJ1-1	TGTGCCAGCAGCCTGGACAGTGGGTCGGACACTGAAGCTTTCTTT	CASSLDSGSDTEAFF
-	TRBV5-4	-	TRBJ1-1	TGTGCCAGCAGCTCACAGGGAACTGAAGCTTTCTTT	CASSSQGTEAFF
-	TRBV29-1	once	TRBJ1-4	TGCAGCGTTATGCGGCAGGGTGAGGAAAAACTGTTTTTT	CSVMRQGEEKLFF
-	TRBV7-2	-	TRBJ1-2	TGTGCCAGCAGCGCACATACTAACTATGGCTACACCTTC	CASSAHTNYGYTF
TRBD2	TRBV4-1	-	TRBJ2-3	TGCGCCAGCAGCCAAGCGGGACTAGCGGGAGGCAAAGTGGGAGATACGCAGTATTTT	CASSQAGLAGGKVGDTQYF
-	TRBV11-2	-	TRBJ1-1	TGTGCCAGCAGCTTAGTAGGTTTGGGACCCAAGACTGAAGCTTTCTTT	CASSLVGLGPKTEAFF
-	TRBV19	-	TRBJ1-5	TGTGCCAGTACCCGGACCGAGGATCAGCCCCAGCATTTT	CASTRTEDQPQHF